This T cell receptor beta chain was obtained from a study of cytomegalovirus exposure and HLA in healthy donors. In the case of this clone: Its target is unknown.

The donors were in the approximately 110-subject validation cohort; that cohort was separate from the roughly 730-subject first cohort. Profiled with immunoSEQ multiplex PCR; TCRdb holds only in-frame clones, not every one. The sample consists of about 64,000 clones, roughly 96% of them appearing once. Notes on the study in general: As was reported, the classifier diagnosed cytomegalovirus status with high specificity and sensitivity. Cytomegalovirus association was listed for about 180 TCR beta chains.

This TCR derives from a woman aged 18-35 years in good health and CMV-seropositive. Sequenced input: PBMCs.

CDR3 region: CASSLTGLATQETQYF. Here the CDR3 DNA reads TGTGCCAGCAGCTTAACCGGACTAGCGACTCAAGAGACCCAGTACTTC. V and J are TRBV7-9 and TRBJ2-5; the match to TRBD2 covers 9 bases. Germline CDR1 and CDR2: SEHNR and FQNEAQ (reference sequence). CDR3 length: 16 residues. V gave up 2 bases and J gave up 2 bases; unmatched junction bases: 6.